The 20 T cell receptor beta chains below all came from one sample that was sequenced in a study of OX40 agonist ivuxolimab in advanced cancers. The library was built by means of the immunoSEQ multiplex PCR assay. Imported from immuneACCESS, the table was reduced by TCRdb to in-frame sequences with V and J called. These copies leave out some clones; in studies compared against another copy, an unresolved V gene accounts for under half, and the cause of the remainder is not known. Within this sample are 57,000 or so clones, with approximately 81% of them counted one time only. The ten largest make up 4% to 6% of the sample. This sample comprised CD4+ or CD8+ T cells sorted from blood, obtained in a trial of the OX40 agonist ivuxolimab. These receptors originate from an adult with an advanced solid tumor such as melanoma, head and neck, liver or kidney cancer.

The chain uses TRBV10-3 and TRBJ2-3; D not resolved. This CDR3 contains 13 residues. Germline values: CDR1 ENHRY, CDR2 SYGVKD. The V gene lost 3 bases and the J gene lost 9 bases, with 13 bases spanning the gap. CDR3 amino acids: CAISDPSLGTQYF. CDR3 nucleotide sequence: TGTGCCATCAGTGATCCGAGTTTAGGCACGCAGTATTTT.

This clone was seen only a few times. The chain joins TRBV30 to TRBJ2-7; 7 nucleotides match TRBD1. This CDR3 is 14 amino acids long. CDR1 and CDR2 (germline): GTSNPN, SVGIG (reference sequence). V dropped 2 bases and J dropped 1; count of bases not matched to a gene: 5. DNA of the CDR3: TGTGCCTGGAGTCCCCAGGACAGGTCCTACGAGCAGTACTTC. It yields the protein CAWSPQDRSYEQYF. Using reference TRBV30 and TRBJ2-7 for the parts outside the CDR3, the full variable domain is SQTIHQWPATLVQPVGSPLSLECTVEGTSNPNLYWYRQAAGRGLQLLFYSVGIGQISSEVPQNLSASRPQDRQFILSSKKLLLSDSGFYLCAWSPQDRSYEQYFGPGTRLTVT.

The J gene is TRBJ1-1, the V gene TRBV28; D not resolved. Trimming stripped 7 bases from V and 5 bases from J, with 5 bases between. Germline V gene data show CDR1 as MDHEN and CDR2 as SYDVKM. This CDR3 contains 10 residues. This CDR3 reads CASNGTEAFF. Here the CDR3 DNA reads TGTGCCAGCAATGGGACTGAAGCTTTCTTT.

The chain is built from TRBV28 and TRBJ1-4; 7 positions match TRBD1. The germline gives CDR1 MDHEN, CDR2 SYDVKM. The V segment lost 5 bases and the J segment 9 bases; nucleotides outside the gene matches: 6. This CDR3 is built from 13 residues. CDR3: CASSTGTAKKLFF. In DNA form, the CDR3 reads TGTGCCAGCAGTACAGGGACAGCGAAAAAACTGTTTTTT.

The chain employs TRBV4-1 and TRBJ2-3; 10 bases fit TRBD2. The CDR3 is 17 residues long. The V gene's germline CDR1 is MGHRA and CDR2 YSYEKL. V trimming: 1 base; J trimming: 5 bases; junction bases outside the gene matches: 9. The CDR3 sequence: CASSQVPSSGSEDTQYF. The CDR3 DNA follows: TGCGCCAGCAGCCAAGTTCCCTCTAGCGGGAGTGAAGATACGCAGTATTTT.

The chain is built from TRBV7-9 and TRBJ2-1; TRBD1 matches 10 bases. This CDR3 contains 16 residues. The germline CDR1 and CDR2 sequences are SEHNR and FQNEAQ (reference sequence). Trimming at V came to 5 bases and at J to 4 bases, leaving 8 bases not matched to a gene. Written as DNA, the CDR3 is TGTGCCAGCAGCCCTACCGGGACAGGGGTATACAATGAGCAGTTCTTC. Protein product: CASSPTGTGVYNEQFF.

The chain is built from TRBV5-6 and TRBJ2-7; 8 bases map to TRBD2. J lost 1 base, V lost 3 bases, and 12 bases had no gene match. Germline CDR1 and CDR2: SGHDT and YYEEEE. The CDR3 covers 17 residues. CDR3 protein: CASSSLIAGKRSYEQYF. The CDR3 DNA reads TGTGCCAGCAGCTCTCTGATAGCGGGAAAAAGGTCCTACGAGCAGTACTTC. Full variable domain (outside the CDR3, taken from reference TRBV5-6 and TRBJ2-7): DAGVTQSPTHLIKTRGQQVTLRCSPKSGHDTVSWYQQALGQGPQFIFQYYEEEERQRGNFPDRFSGHQFPNYSSELNVNALLLGDSALYLCASSSLIAGKRSYEQYFGPGTRLTVT.

This chain uses TRBV6-5 with TRBJ1-1, with D unresolved. With 5 bases removed from V and 3 bases from J, the gap between germline ends came to 4 bases. This CDR3 has 11 residues. Germline values: CDR1 MNHEY, CDR2 SVGAGI. CDR3 sequence (DNA): TGTGCCAGCAGTAGGGACACTGAAGCTTTCTTT. As protein: CASSRDTEAFF.

The sample holds a few counts of this clone. This chain joins TRBV11-3 and TRBJ2-1; 9 bases are shared with TRBD2. From germline, CDR1 is SGHNT and CDR2 YENEEA. V shed 5 bases, J shed 9 bases, and the junction held 17 bases outside the gene matches. This CDR3 contains 17 residues. The CDR3 nucleotides are TGTGCCAGCAGCCCGTTCGGACTAGCGAAATACCCTCGTGAGCAGTTCTTC. It specifies CASSPFGLAKYPREQFF.

This clone turned up a few times. The chain links TRBV25-1 to TRBJ2-7; possibly TRBD2 for D (7 bases). Per germline, CDR1 MGHDK and CDR2 SYGVNS. There are 17 residues in the CDR3. Trimming removed 0 bases at V and 1 base at J, with 16 bases between. In DNA, the CDR3 is TGTGCCAGCAGTGAATATAGGGGGGCGGGAGCTTCCTACGAGCAGTACTTC. Protein: CASSEYRGAGASYEQYF.

This clone was counted only a few times. This rearrangement joins TRBV5-6 to TRBJ1-4; a weak D match, TRBD1 (6 bases). The CDR3 loop spans 16 amino acids. The V and J ends lost 4 bases and 6 bases respectively, with 19 bases between them. Germline V gives CDR1 SGHDT, CDR2 YYEEEE. The CDR3 protein is CASSDGTTGLDEKLFF. CDR3 nucleotide sequence: TGTGCCAGCAGCGACGGTACCACAGGGTTGGATGAAAAACTGTTTTTT.

This rearrangement joins TRBV4-1 to TRBJ2-2; D not certain. Trimming removed 1 base from V and 7 bases from J, with 25 bases in between. The CDR3 covers 19 residues. The germline CDR1 and CDR2 sequences are MGHRA and YSYEKL. The CDR3 bases are TGCGCCAGCAGCCAAGTTTATCCTCGTACCCCAAATCGCATCGGGGAGCTGTTTTTT. This codes for CASSQVYPRTPNRIGELFF.

The chain joins TRBV19 to TRBJ2-7; TRBD1 agrees at 7 bases. The V gene's germline CDR1 is LNHDA and CDR2 SQIVND (reference sequence). V shed 8 bases, J shed 6 bases, and the junction held 16 bases outside the gene matches. This CDR3 is 15 amino acids long. The DNA of the CDR3 is TGTGCCAGTGGGGGCCGAGACAGGGTTTCGGGCGAGCAGTACTTC. This encodes CASGGRDRVSGEQYF.

V usage is TRBV5-1 and J usage is TRBJ2-1; 9 nucleotides match TRBD1. Trimming at V came to 7 bases and at J to 5 bases, leaving 10 bases not matched to a gene. This CDR3 has 15 residues. In germline, CDR1 is SGHRS, CDR2 YFSETQ. CDR3: CASGRTGGSDNEQFF. The CDR3 bases are TGCGCCAGCGGACGAACAGGGGGCTCGGACAATGAGCAGTTCTTC. Based on the CDR3 plus reference TRBV5-1 and TRBJ2-1, the full variable domain is KAGVTQTPRYLIKTRGQQVTLSCSPISGHRSVSWYQQTPGQGLQFLFEYFSETQRNKGNFPGRFSGRQFSNSRSEMNVSTLELGDSALYLCASGRTGGSDNEQFFGPGTRLTVL.

This rearrangement joins TRBV4-3 to TRBJ1-1; D possibly corresponds to TRBD1 (6 bases). Germline lookup yields CDR1 LGHNA and CDR2 YSLEER. The ends were cut back, 2 bases at V and 3 bases at J, with 16 bases in the middle. The CDR3 sequence is 16 residues long. CDR3 loop: CASSQTRTDGYTEAFF. The CDR3 DNA sequence: TGCGCCAGCAGCCAAACTAGGACAGATGGGTACACTGAAGCTTTCTTT.

V and J are TRBV12-2 and TRBJ2-3; the listed D gene, TRBD2, was not tested against the DNA. TRBV12-2 is a documented pseudogene. This CDR3 comprises 16 residues. The CDR3 protein is CASRLTLAGGGDTQYF. The CDR3 bases are TGTGCAAGTCGCTTGACACTAGCGGGAGGTGGAGATACGCAGTATTTT.

The V call is TRBV12-5, the J call TRBJ2-3; 7 bases line up with TRBD2. Per the germline V gene, CDR1 is LGHNT and CDR2 is FRNRAP. This CDR3 spans 16 amino acids. The trim removed 0 bases at V and 6 bases at J, leaving 9 bases unmatched. DNA for the CDR3: TGTGCTAGTGGTTTGGTAATGGCGGGAGAGGCGGATACGCAGTATTTT. The encoded protein is CASGLVMAGEADTQYF.

The chain recombines TRBV19 with TRBJ1-1; D call uncertain. Germline CDR1 reads LNHDA; CDR2 reads SQIVND (reference sequence). V was trimmed by 6 bases and J by 0 bases, leaving 8 bases between them. The CDR3 length is 13 residues. CDR3 DNA sequence: TGTGCCAGTAGCTCCCACCTGAACACTGAAGCTTTCTTT. This translates into CASSSHLNTEAFF.

The chain uses TRBV5-1 and TRBJ2-2, with 7 positions matching TRBD2. With 4 bases clipped from V and 7 bases from J, the junction kept 16 bases outside the gene matches. CDR1 and CDR2 from the germline V gene are SGHRS and YFSETQ. The CDR3 is made up of 17 amino acids. CDR3 protein: CASSMPQGGSDGGELFF. The CDR3 DNA reads as TGCGCCAGCAGCATGCCTCAGGGCGGGAGCGACGGCGGGGAGCTGTTTTTT.

The J gene is TRBJ2-7, the V gene TRBV6-1; no clear D. Germline V lookup: CDR1 MNHNS, CDR2 SASEGT. The CDR3 spans 14 residues. V was clipped by 3 bases and J by 3 bases, with 12 bases between them. CDR3 amino acids: CASSDRTRIYEQYF. The CDR3 coding sequence is TGTGCCAGCAGTGATAGAACACGAATCTACGAGCAGTACTTC.